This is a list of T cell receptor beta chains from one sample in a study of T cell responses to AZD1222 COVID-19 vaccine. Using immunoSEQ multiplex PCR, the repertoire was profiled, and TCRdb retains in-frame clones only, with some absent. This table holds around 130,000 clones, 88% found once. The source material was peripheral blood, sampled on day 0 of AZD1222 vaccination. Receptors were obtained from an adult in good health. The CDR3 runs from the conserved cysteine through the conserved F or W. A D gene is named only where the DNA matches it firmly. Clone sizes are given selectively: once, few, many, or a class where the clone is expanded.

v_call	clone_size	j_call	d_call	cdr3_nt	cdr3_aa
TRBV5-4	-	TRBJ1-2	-	TGTGCCAGCAGCAGGGACTCTAATAACTATGGCTACACCTTC	CASSRDSNNYGYTF
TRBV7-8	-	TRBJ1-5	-	TGTGCCAGCAGCGCGTCTCATGACGGCAATCAGCCCCAGCATTTT	CASSASHDGNQPQHF
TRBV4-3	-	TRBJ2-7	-	TGCGCCAGCAGCCAAGTAAAGTACGAGCAGTACTTC	CASSQVKYEQYF
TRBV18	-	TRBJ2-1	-	TGTGCCAGCTCACCGGGGGGAGATGAGCAGTTCTTC	CASSPGGDEQFF
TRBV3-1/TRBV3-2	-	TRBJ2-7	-	TGTGCCAGCAGCCAAGGTACGACTTCCTGGGACGAGCAGTACTTC	CASSQGTTSWDEQYF
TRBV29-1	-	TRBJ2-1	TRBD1	TGCAGCGTAGATCCGGGACAGTCCTACAATGAGCAGTTCTTC	CSVDPGQSYNEQFF
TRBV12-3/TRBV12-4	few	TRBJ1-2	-	TGTGCCAGCAGCCCCCTAGCGAGGGCGGACTACACCTTC	CASSPLARADYTF
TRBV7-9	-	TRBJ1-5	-	TGTGCCAGCAGCTTGGGCATTGGAAGCAATCAGCCCCAGCATTTT	CASSLGIGSNQPQHF
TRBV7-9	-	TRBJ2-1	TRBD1	TGTGCCAGCAGCTCACCACAGGGGAAGTCCGTAGTTAATGAGCAGTTCTTC	CASSSPQGKSVVNEQFF
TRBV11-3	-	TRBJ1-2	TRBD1	TGTGCCAGCAGCTACAGGGGGCTCTATGGCTACACCTTC	CASSYRGLYGYTF
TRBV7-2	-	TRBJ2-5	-	TGTGCCAGCAGCTTAGCGGGGGGCCGGGGTGAGACCCAGTACTTC	CASSLAGGRGETQYF
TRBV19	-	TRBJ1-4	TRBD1	TGTGCCAGTAGTCTACGACAGGGTAGTACTAATGAAAAACTGTTTTTT	CASSLRQGSTNEKLFF
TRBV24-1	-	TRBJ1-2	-	TGTGCCACCAGTGATTTGCAGGACAGCCGTGGCTACACCTTC	CATSDLQDSRGYTF
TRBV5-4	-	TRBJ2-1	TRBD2	TGTGCCAGCACCCTCGCGGGCGGGAGTGTGGCCAATGAGCAGTTCTTC	CASTLAGGSVANEQFF
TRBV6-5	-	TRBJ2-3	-	TGTGCCAGCAGTCCCCTGACAGCAGATACGCAGTATTTT	CASSPLTADTQYF
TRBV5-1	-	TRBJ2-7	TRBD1	TGCGCCAGCAGCGTGACAGGGGGAGAGCAGTACTTC	CASSVTGGEQYF
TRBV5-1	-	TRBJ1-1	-	TGCGCCAGCACCTCCCTGGCCCTGGACACTGAAGCTTTCTTT	CASTSLALDTEAFF
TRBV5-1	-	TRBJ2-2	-	TGCGCCAGCAACAACAGGGCCTCGAACACCGGGGAGCTGTTTTTT	CASNNRASNTGELFF
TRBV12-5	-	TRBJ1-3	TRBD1	TGTGCTAGTGGTCCCCCCACAGGGGGCTTTAGGAACACCATATATTTT	CASGPPTGGFRNTIYF
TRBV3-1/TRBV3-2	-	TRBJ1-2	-	TGTGCCAGCAGCCAAGATCACGGCAGGTTGTACTATGGCTACACCTTC	CASSQDHGRLYYGYTF
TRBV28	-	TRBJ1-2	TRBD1	TGTGCCAGCAGCTTGCTCCGAACAGGGGGTGGCTACACCTTC	CASSLLRTGGGYTF
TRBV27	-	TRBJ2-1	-	TGTGCCAGCAGTTTATCCACTCGGGGCGGCTACTCCTACAATGAGCAGTTCTTC	CASSLSTRGGYSYNEQFF
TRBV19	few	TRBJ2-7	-	TGTGCCAGTAGTATAGATCCATACTCTCTCGAGCAGTACTTC	CASSIDPYSLEQYF
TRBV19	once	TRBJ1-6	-	TGTGCCAGTAGTACCGTCCAGGGGATTAATTCACCCCTCCACTTT	CASSTVQGINSPLHF
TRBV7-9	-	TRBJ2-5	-	TGTGCCAGCAGCTTAGCGCTTCGACGTTATCAAGAGACCCAGTACTTC	CASSLALRRYQETQYF
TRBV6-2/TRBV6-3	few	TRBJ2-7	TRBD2	TGTGCCAGCAGTCCACTAGCGGGAATCTCCTACGAGCAGTACTTC	CASSPLAGISYEQYF
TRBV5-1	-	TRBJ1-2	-	TGCGCCAGCAGCCAAGGACAGCATAACTATGGCTACACCTTC	CASSQGQHNYGYTF
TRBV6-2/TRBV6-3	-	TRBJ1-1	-	TGTGCCAGCAGTCACCCGGCAAGGGGCACTGAAGCTTTCTTT	CASSHPARGTEAFF
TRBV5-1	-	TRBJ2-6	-	TGCGCCAGCAGCTTGGCCGGGTCCTCTGGGGCCAACGTCCTGACTTTC	CASSLAGSSGANVLTF